These 19 T cell receptor beta chains originate from one sample sequenced in a study of T cell repertoires in cytomegalovirus infection. A single record per CDR3 protein comes from TCRdb applying MiXCR to the reads. The sample holds around 200,000 distinct CDR3 sequences, approximately 17% seen once. Sequencing was carried out using CD8+ T cells from PBMCs. These receptors came from a human donor in good health (CMV status not recorded). Some clones in this sample may be carry-over from other donors' samples.

Ten or more counts support this clonotype. This sequence joins TRBV7-2 and TRBJ2-7; unclear D gene. Trimming removed 3 bases from V and 1 base from J, with 10 bases in between. Germline V CDR1 and CDR2: SGHTA, FQGNSA. This CDR3 spans 14 amino acids. DNA for the CDR3: TGTGCCAGCAGCTTGGCTGACGGATCCTACGAGCAGTACTTC. Translation: CASSLADGSYEQYF.

The chain recombines TRBV19 with TRBJ2-5; tentatively, D is TRBD1 (6 bases). This CDR3 comprises 14 residues. The V end lost 6 bases, the J end lost 2 bases, and 13 bases lay between the germline ends. Germline-derived CDR1 and CDR2 are LNHDA and SQIVND (reference sequence). The CDR3 protein is CASRPQGSQETQYF. CDR3 nucleotides: TGTGCCAGTAGACCTCAGGGGAGTCAAGAGACCCAGTACTTC.

This chain joins TRBV7-6 and TRBJ1-1; D is unclear. Trimming cost V 5 bases and J 7 bases, with 20 bases left between them. Germline V gene data show CDR1 as SGHVS and CDR2 as FNYEAQ. The CDR3 loop spans 15 amino acids. The chain's CDR3 is CASSVHPRVLDEAFF. The DNA of the CDR3 is TGTGCCAGCAGCGTGCATCCTAGGGTGCTGGATGAAGCTTTCTTT.

V usage is TRBV4-1 and J usage is TRBJ2-3; 12 nucleotides line up with TRBD2. This CDR3 is built from 17 residues. V was pared by 4 bases and J by 2 bases, with 7 bases of the junction left unmatched. Germline V gene data show CDR1 as MGHRA and CDR2 as YSYEKL. CDR3 loop: CASSPQTSGGSTDTQYF. The CDR3 bases are TGCGCCAGCAGCCCCCAGACTAGCGGGGGTTCCACAGATACGCAGTATTTT.

In its sample, this clonotype was seen a few times. The gene calls are TRBV7-9 and TRBJ2-7; 9 bases match TRBD1. The V gene's germline CDR1 is SEHNR and CDR2 FQNEAQ (reference sequence). This CDR3 region has 15 residues. V gave up 4 bases and J gave up 3 bases; unmatched junction bases: 7. The CDR3 reads CASSSGQGPLYEQYF. The CDR3 nucleotides read TGTGCCAGCAGCTCCGGACAGGGGCCGCTCTACGAGCAGTACTTC.

There are many counts of this clonotype. The chain carries TRBV28 and TRBJ2-5; unclear D gene. Trimming pared 6 bases from V and 0 bases from J, leaving 14 bases between. The germline CDR1 and CDR2 sequences are MDHEN and SYDVKM. The CDR3 spans 15 residues. As DNA, the CDR3 is TGTGCCAGCAGCCGTGCCCCACAAAACCAAGAGACCCAGTACTTC. Translated, it gives CASSRAPQNQETQYF.

This clonotype was seen only a few times. The chain links TRBV6-2 or TRBV6-3 to TRBJ2-7, with D perhaps TRBD2 (6 bases). Germline CDR1 MNHEY, CDR2 SVGEGT. The V gene lost 2 bases and the J gene lost 6 bases, with 8 bases spanning the gap. The CDR3 is 12 residues long. CDR3 amino acids: CASSYLGGEQYF. The CDR3 DNA reads TGTGCCAGCAGTTACCTCGGGGGCGAGCAGTACTTC.

This clonotype was detected a few times. The rearrangement uses TRBV7-9 and TRBJ2-5; TRBD2 matches at 9 bases. The V gene end was trimmed by 2 bases and the J gene end by 1 base; junction bases not matched to a gene: 2. The CDR3 spans 15 residues. Germline CDR1 is SEHNR and CDR2 is FQNEAQ (reference sequence). In nucleotides, the CDR3 is TGTGCCAGCAGCTTATTAGCGGGGGTCCAAGAGACCCAGTACTTC. Its translation is CASSLLAGVQETQYF. Drawing the rest from reference TRBV7-9 and TRBJ2-5, the complete variable domain is DTGVSQNPRHKITKRGQNVTFRCDPISEHNRLYWYRQTLGQGPEFLTYFQNEAQLEKSRLLSDRFSAERPKGSFSTLEIQRTEQGDSAMYLCASSLLAGVQETQYFGPGTRLLVL.

This chain uses TRBV20-1 with TRBJ1-1, with a tentative D call TRBD1 (6 bases). The germline V and J ends were trimmed by 5 bases and 1 base, with 11 bases remaining between them. The CDR3 is made up of 13 amino acids. The germline CDR1 and CDR2 sequences are DFQATT and SNEGSKA (reference sequence). In nucleotides, the CDR3 is TGCAGTGCTTGGTCAGGGGAGAACACTGAAGCTTTCTTT. It codes for CSAWSGENTEAFF.

This clonotype was recorded a few times. The chain uses TRBV20-1 and TRBJ1-3; 7 bases fit TRBD1. The CDR3 totals 13 residues. The germline CDR1 and CDR2 sequences are DFQATT and SNEGSKA (reference sequence). Trimming at V came to 6 bases and at J to 3 bases, leaving 5 bases not matched to a gene. CDR3 protein: CSARGLDGNTIYF. CDR3 DNA sequence: TGCAGTGCGAGGGGGCTGGATGGAAACACCATATATTTT.

This clonotype showed up many times. The chain couples TRBV7-2 to TRBJ1-1; D uncertain. V was trimmed by 1 base and J by 3 bases, leaving 6 bases between them. The V gene's germline CDR1 is SGHTA and CDR2 FQGNSA. This CDR3 spans 13 amino acids. The CDR3 coding sequence is TGTGCCAGCAGCTTAGTCCGGGACACTGAAGCTTTCTTT. The encoded protein is CASSLVRDTEAFF. Full variable domain (rest looked up from reference TRBV7-2 and TRBJ1-1): GAGVSQSPSNKVTEKGKDVELRCDPISGHTALYWYRQSLGQGLEFLIYFQGNSAPDKSGLPSDRFSAERTGGSVSTLTIQRTQQEDSAVYLCASSLVRDTEAFFGQGTRLTVV.

This chain connects TRBV5-5 to TRBJ2-7, with D possibly called TRBD1 or TRBD2 (5 bases each). This CDR3 spans 15 amino acids. V lost 0 bases and J 3 bases, leaving 13 bases between the germline ends. Germline CDR1 is SGHKS and CDR2 is YYEKEE (reference sequence). The CDR3 protein is CASSLEPGRNYEQYF. CDR3 DNA sequence: TGTGCCAGCAGCTTGGAACCGGGACGCAACTACGAGCAGTACTTC.

The table lists this clonotype with a few counts. DNA of the CDR3: TGTGCCATAACAAGGGGCAGGGGGCTTGGCTACACCTTC. It specifies CAITRGRGLGYTF. The gene calls are TRBV12-3 or TRBV12-4 and TRBJ1-2; 8 nucleotides align to TRBD1. This CDR3 comprises 13 residues. V gave up 10 bases and J gave up 7 bases; unmatched junction bases: 11.

The rearrangement uses TRBV5-5 and TRBJ1-1, with D maybe TRBD1 (5 bases). This CDR3 region has 14 residues. The V end lost 2 bases, the J end lost 5 bases, and 13 bases lay between the germline ends. Germline V gene data show CDR1 as SGHKS and CDR2 as YYEKEE (reference sequence). The CDR3 loop is CASSFTGTETEAFF. CDR3 sequence (DNA): TGTGCCAGCAGCTTCACCGGGACGGAGACTGAAGCTTTCTTT. The full variable domain, rest sourced from reference TRBV5-5 and TRBJ1-1, is DAGVTQSPTHLIKTRGQQVTLRCSPISGHKSVSWYQQVLGQGPQFIFQYYEKEERGRGNFPDRFSARQFPNYSSELNVNALLLGDSALYLCASSFTGTETEAFFGQGTRLTVV.

This clonotype was found many times. The genes are TRBV27 and TRBJ2-5, with 11 bases identical to TRBD1. The CDR3 spans 13 residues. V lost 6 bases, J lost 4 bases, and 1 base stayed unmatched. The germline gives CDR1 MNHEY, CDR2 SMNVEV (reference sequence). The CDR3 is CASRGQGGETQYF. The CDR3 nucleotides are TGTGCCAGCAGGGGACAGGGGGGAGAGACCCAGTACTTC.

This chain links TRBV6-2 or TRBV6-3 with TRBJ2-7; 7 nucleotides match TRBD1. Germline lookup yields CDR1 MNHEY and CDR2 SVGEGT. The CDR3 covers 19 residues. With 0 bases clipped from V and 4 bases from J, the junction kept 18 bases outside the gene matches. Here the CDR3 DNA reads TGTGCCAGCAGTTACTCCCGACGGGACAGCCCTAGAGGACGATACGAGCAGTACTTC. Translating gives CASSYSRRDSPRGRYEQYF.

This chain links TRBV7-2 with TRBJ1-1; D may be TRBD1 (5 bases). The germline CDR1 and CDR2 sequences are SGHTA and FQGNSA. Trimming cost V 1 base and J 4 bases, with 22 bases left between them. There are 18 residues in the CDR3. The CDR3: CASSLEGRAFRGVTEAFF. DNA of the CDR3: TGTGCCAGCAGCTTAGAGGGGAGGGCGTTTCGTGGGGTCACTGAAGCTTTCTTT.

The chain recombines TRBV11-2 with TRBJ2-7; 10 bases map to TRBD2. Germline V gives CDR1 SGHAT, CDR2 FQNNGV. The junction had 4 bases not matched to a gene; V was cut back by 1 base and J by 1 base. The CDR3 has 16 residues. The CDR3 DNA sequence: TGTGCCAGCAGCTTAGTAGCGGGGGGCCGATCCTACGAGCAGTACTTC. This translates into CASSLVAGGRSYEQYF.

This clonotype was counted a few times. This chain links TRBV3-1 with TRBJ2-2; maybe TRBD1 (6 bases). V was shortened by 7 bases and J by 1 base, with 16 bases between the two germline ends. CDR3 length: 16 residues. Germline assignment: CDR1 LGHDT and CDR2 YNNKEL (reference sequence). The CDR3 DNA sequence: TGTGCCAGCACCCTACGGACAGACCTGAACACCGGGGAGCTGTTTTTT. Its protein is CASTLRTDLNTGELFF. Full variable domain (outside the CDR3, taken from reference TRBV3-1 and TRBJ2-2): DTAVSQTPKYLVTQMGNDKSIKCEQNLGHDTMYWYKQDSKKFLKIMFSYNNKELIINETVPNRFSPKSPDKAHLNLHINSLELGDSAVYFCASTLRTDLNTGELFFGEGSRLTVL.